The 23 T cell receptor beta chains in this list originate from one sample, sequenced in a study of blood T cell repertoires in COVID-19. TCRdb's table, derived via immunoSEQ multiplex PCR, lists solely in-frame clones and lacks some. The repertoire consists of a few hundred thousand clones, with 80% to 90% occurring once and the leading ten covering around 4.4%. The sample comprised PBMCs or T cells enriched from blood (not recorded which). The receptors shown here come from a woman in her thirties or forties with acute COVID-19.

This clone appeared once. The rearrangement links TRBV4-2 to TRBJ1-3, with 7 positions matching TRBD1. This CDR3 has 16 amino acids. Germline V lookup: CDR1 LGHNA, CDR2 YNFKEQ. J was trimmed by 0 bases and V by 4 bases; bases with no gene match: 6. The CDR3 loop is CASSLGQLYSGNTIYF. CDR3 bases: TGTGCCAGCAGCCTGGGACAGCTTTACTCTGGAAACACCATATATTTT.

In this sample, this clone turned up a few times. V and J are TRBV9 and TRBJ1-2; 8 positions match TRBD1. Trimming removed 1 base from V and 8 bases from J; junction bases left unmatched: 4. Germline V lookup: CDR1 SGDLS, CDR2 YYNGEE. This CDR3 has 13 amino acids. The CDR3 spells CASSVSQGEGYTF. CDR3 DNA sequence: TGTGCCAGCAGCGTATCACAGGGGGAAGGCTACACCTTC.

The chain carries TRBV9 and TRBJ2-1; 8 nucleotides agree with TRBD2. The CDR3 is made up of 15 amino acids. The germline V gene has CDR1 SGDLS and CDR2 YYNGEE. After removal of 0 bases from V and 8 bases from J, the junction contained 7 bases not matched to a gene. CDR3 sequence (DNA): TGTGCCAGCAGCGTAGATGGGACTAGTTTTGATGAGCAGTTCTTC. The encoded protein is CASSVDGTSFDEQFF.

V gene TRBV5-1 combines with J gene TRBJ2-5, with D possibly TRBD1 on 6 matching bases. CDR1 and CDR2 (germline): SGHRS, YFSETQ. V was trimmed by 0 bases and J by 7 bases, leaving 10 bases between them. There are 13 residues in the CDR3. CDR3 in amino acids: CASSLARGVTQYF. CDR3 bases: TGCGCCAGCAGCTTGGCCAGGGGAGTGACCCAGTACTTC.

The genes are TRBV2 and TRBJ2-3; 10 bases are a match to TRBD2. The V gene's germline CDR1 is SNHLY and CDR2 FYNNEI. The J segment lost 5 bases and the V segment lost 7 bases, leaving 24 bases of the junction unmatched. The CDR3 loop spans 20 amino acids. The DNA for the CDR3 is TGTGCCAGCACCGGGCGGTCTAGCGGGGGACTCTCCCCTCCGCGAGATACGCAGTATTTT. Amino acids: CASTGRSSGGLSPPRDTQYF.

The chain carries TRBV6-5 and TRBJ1-4, with 9 bases lining up with TRBD1. Trimming at V came to 6 bases and at J to 5 bases, leaving 4 bases not matched to a gene. The CDR3 length is 14 residues. Germline lookup yields CDR1 MNHEY and CDR2 SVGAGI. The CDR3 here is CASRSGTGNEKLFF. DNA for the CDR3: TGTGCCAGCAGGTCCGGGACAGGGAATGAAAAACTGTTTTTT.

This chain uses TRBV11-2 with TRBJ1-2; a weak D match, TRBD1 (5 bases). The CDR3 is made up of 15 amino acids. The germline V gene encodes CDR1 SGHAT and CDR2 FQNNGV. Trimming took off 0 bases at V and 2 bases at J, with 10 bases between the two ends. Here the CDR3 reads CASSLEPGVNYGYTF. CDR3 DNA sequence: TGTGCCAGCAGCTTAGAGCCGGGGGTAAACTATGGCTACACCTTC.

CDR3 DNA: TGTGCCAGCAGGAGGACTGCGACCAACGTCCTGACTTTC. Its translation: CASRRTATNVLTF. This chain joins TRBV27 and TRBJ2-6; D possibly corresponds to TRBD2 (5 bases). V dropped 6 bases and J dropped 8 bases, with 11 bases sitting between them. In germline, CDR1 is MNHEY, CDR2 SMNVEV (reference sequence). This CDR3 has 13 amino acids.

The CDR3 sequence: CASTLSGGVYNEQFF. In nucleotides, the CDR3 is TGTGCCAGCACCCTGAGTGGGGGGGTCTACAATGAGCAGTTCTTC. The gene calls are TRBV11-3 and TRBJ2-1; 7 bases align to TRBD2. Losses at the gene ends were 7 bases for V and 3 bases for J; bases not matched to a gene: 9. This CDR3 has 15 residues. Germline CDR1 is SGHNT and CDR2 is YENEEA.

J is TRBJ1-2 and V is TRBV4-2, with 10 bases matching TRBD1. Germline V gene data show CDR1 as LGHNA and CDR2 as YNFKEQ. The CDR3 spans 15 residues. V shed 0 bases, J shed 3 bases, and the junction held 1 base outside the gene matches. The chain's CDR3 is CASSQEGQGHYGYTF. Written as DNA, the CDR3 is TGTGCCAGCAGCCAAGAGGGACAGGGGCACTATGGCTACACCTTC.

The V call is TRBV6-2 or TRBV6-3, the J call TRBJ2-2; 11 bases fit TRBD2. The CDR3 sequence is 19 residues long. Germline CDR1 MNHEY, CDR2 SVGEGT. With V trimmed by 6 bases and J by 4 bases, 16 bases remained unmatched. The CDR3 sequence is CASSELSSLAGGRTGELFF. The CDR3 nucleotides read TGTGCCAGCAGCGAACTCTCGAGCCTAGCGGGGGGCCGCACCGGGGAGCTGTTTTTT.

This clone was observed once. V is TRBV21-1 and J is TRBJ1-4; no check of the table's D call, TRBD1, against the DNA was made. TRBV21-1 is a pseudogene locus. The CDR3 sequence is 14 residues long. The chain's CDR3 is CASSNWDTQRKLFF. Written as DNA, the CDR3 is TGTGCCAGCAGCAATTGGGACACTCAAAGAAAACTGTTTTTT.

This chain joins TRBV11-2 and TRBJ1-3; D ambiguous. The CDR3 is 15 amino acids. Trimming removed 5 bases at V and 3 bases at J, with 14 bases between. Germline V CDR1 and CDR2: SGHAT, FQNNGV. CDR3 residues: CASSDSDWIGNTIYF. The CDR3 DNA reads TGTGCCAGCAGCGACTCGGACTGGATTGGAAACACCATATATTTT.

The chain is built from TRBV27 and TRBJ1-2; 8 bases align to TRBD1. Looked up from germline, CDR1 is MNHEY and CDR2 is SMNVEV (reference sequence). The CDR3 sequence is 15 residues long. Trimming took 5 bases from V and 5 from J; bases not matched to a gene: 10. The CDR3 region is CASSLRQGWAYGYTF. CDR3 nucleotide sequence: TGTGCCAGCAGTCTACGACAGGGGTGGGCGTATGGCTACACCTTC.

The chain has TRBV6-2 or TRBV6-3 and TRBJ1-2; 7 positions match TRBD1. This CDR3 has 13 amino acids. The germline V gene encodes CDR1 MNHEY and CDR2 SVGEGT. V lost 5 bases to trimming and J lost 7 bases; unmatched junction nucleotides: 7. The CDR3 region has the DNA TGTGCCAGCAGTCAGGGGGTCCCGGGTGGCTACACCTTC. Protein product: CASSQGVPGGYTF.

This clone has only a few counts. This chain connects TRBV2 to TRBJ2-2, with a possible D match to TRBD2 (5 bases). The CDR3 has 14 amino acids. The germline CDR1 and CDR2 sequences are SNHLY and FYNNEI. V lost 5 bases to trimming and J lost 6 bases, with 13 bases between them. The CDR3 spells CASSTGSLAGELFF. CDR3 DNA sequence: TGTGCCAGCAGTACGGGATCCTTGGCCGGGGAGCTGTTTTTT.

The CDR3 here is CASSPYKVSGFADYEQYF. CDR3 DNA: TGTGCCAGCAGCCCCTACAAAGTCTCCGGTTTTGCGGACTACGAGCAGTACTTC. The chain recombines TRBV7-8 with TRBJ2-7; D is unclear. Germline V gene data show CDR1 as SGHVS and CDR2 as FQNEAQ. Trimming removed 5 bases from V and 3 bases from J, with 26 bases in between. The CDR3 length is 18 residues.

This chain links TRBV9 with TRBJ2-7; 8 bases align to TRBD1. The germline V gene encodes CDR1 SGDLS and CDR2 YYNGEE. The CDR3 is 15 amino acids. Trimming took 4 bases from V and 5 from J; bases not matched to a gene: 11. The DNA of the CDR3 is TGTGCCAGCAGCTCTCAGGGGGCCTTCAACAACGAGCAGTACTTC. This encodes CASSSQGAFNNEQYF.

The chain has TRBV15 and TRBJ1-1; D is uncertain. The V and J ends lost 3 bases and 1 base respectively, with 9 bases between them. The germline V gene encodes CDR1 LNHNV and CDR2 YYDKDF (reference sequence). The length of the CDR3 is 14 residues. The CDR3 DNA sequence: TGTGCCACCAGCAGTAGGAGGACGAACACTGAAGCTTTCTTT. Residues: CATSSRRTNTEAFF.

This rearrangement joins TRBV5-5 to TRBJ2-1; 10 bases map to TRBD2. The CDR3 has 16 amino acids. CDR1 SGHKS and CDR2 YYEKEE come from the germline V gene (reference sequence). V shed 0 bases, J shed 10 bases, and the junction held 10 bases outside the gene matches. In DNA, the CDR3 is TGTGCCAGCAGCTTGGGAGTAGCGGGGGGACCCACCGAGCAGTTCTTC. It translates to CASSLGVAGGPTEQFF.

The chain combines TRBV5-4 with TRBJ2-1; D perhaps matches TRBD2 (5 bases). The V gene lost 4 bases and the J gene lost 8 bases, with 7 bases spanning the gap. Germline V gives CDR1 SGHNT, CDR2 YYREEE (reference sequence). This CDR3 region has 11 residues. As DNA, the CDR3 is TGTGCCAGCAGCCGGGATTATGAGCAGTTCTTC. Protein sequence: CASSRDYEQFF.

The chain is built from TRBV5-5 and TRBJ2-7, with 8 bases matching TRBD1. Germline V gene data show CDR1 as SGHKS and CDR2 as YYEKEE (reference sequence). V was clipped by 4 bases and J by 2 bases; unmatched bases: 11. CDR3 length equals 16 residues. The chain's CDR3 is CASSENPGQGAYEQYF. The CDR3 DNA is TGTGCCAGCAGCGAAAACCCCGGACAGGGCGCCTACGAGCAGTACTTC. Using reference TRBV5-5 and TRBJ2-7 for the parts outside the CDR3, the full variable domain is DAGVTQSPTHLIKTRGQQVTLRCSPISGHKSVSWYQQVLGQGPQFIFQYYEKEERGRGNFPDRFSARQFPNYSSELNVNALLLGDSALYLCASSENPGQGAYEQYFGPGTRLTVT.

The gene calls are TRBV2 and TRBJ1-2; no firm D call. Germline assignment: CDR1 SNHLY and CDR2 FYNNEI. V was shortened by 6 bases and J by 4 bases, with 12 bases between the two germline ends. This CDR3 region has 13 residues. CDR3 amino acids: CASRVGEFYGYTF. DNA for the CDR3: TGTGCCAGCAGGGTCGGAGAGTTCTATGGCTACACCTTC. Full variable domain (missing parts from reference TRBV2 and TRBJ1-2): EPEVTQTPSHQVTQMGQEVILRCVPISNHLYFYWYRQILGQKVEFLVSFYNNEISEKSEIFDDQFSVERPDGSNFTLKIRSTKLEDSAMYFCASRVGEFYGYTFGSGTRLTVV.